This T cell receptor beta chain was documented in a study of shared T cell receptors in the human thymus (dated by TCRdb to about 2021). Describing the broader study: The study examined how self-reactive, shared T-cell receptor alpha chains are generated in the human thymus.

The CDR3, cysteine through phenylalanine, is 14 amino acids long. This entry keeps only the CDR3 DNA: 42 bases, framed from base 1. Looking up the germline V gene yields CDR1 SGHTA and CDR2 FQGNSA. Between the V and J ends, shortened by 4 bases and 2 bases respectively, the junction contains 11 bases. A note on this clone: This receptor's antigen is unknown. No qualities accompany the bases; no much larger clone lies one base away.

Library prep was done by the immunoSEQ multiplex PCR assay. Held by TCRdb, this immuneACCESS table contains in-frame sequences only and omits some clones. Under half of the omission traces to an unresolved V gene where checked; the cause of the rest is unknown. A total of 700,000 or so clones appear in this sample, 80% to 90% of them only once. In total, the top ten clones hold around 0.0099% of the sample. The sample was also linked to a second study, of human thymus T cells. The second publication reports: The donors were immunologically healthy infants in Finland who had open corrective cardiac surgery for congenital heart defects. Thymus tissue was collected as surgical resects that were removed during corrective cardiac surgery. Biased V and J gene segment usage appeared to be present in both thymic and peripheral blood repertoires. According to the related research, thymic TCR repertoires were highly overlapping among unrelated individuals. The study characterized TCR alpha and beta repertoires from fewer than ten infant thymus samples and a few related peripheral blood samples. The cohort included about 6 male and two female infants, with donor ages spanning 7 to 244 days. Thymocytes were released mechanically from tissue and stored at -70 °C as pellets of about 8.5-31 million cells. A QIAsymphony instrument was used to extract genomic DNA from the frozen cell pellets. The immunoSEQ multiplex PCR assay was used to amplify the TCRB and TCRAD loci from a standardized amount of quality-controlled genomic DNA. The amplicons spanned the V(D)J region and were long enough to cover the CDR3 and allow V and J genes to be identified. The commercial immunoSEQ service was used to sequence amplicons on an Illumina platform. Primer bias and sequencing errors were corrected as previously described, and TCRAD and TCRB definitions were based on the IMGT database. Repertoires were analysed with immunoSEQ Analyzer 3.0 and VDJTools, covering basic statistics, V/J segment usage, diversity estimates, rarefaction and pairwise overlap. Diversity was estimated with Chao1, ChaoE, Efron-Thisted, Shannon and inverse Simpson indices, and also on datasets down-sampled to the smallest sample. Repertoire overlap used strict matching of CDR3 nucleotide sequence, V gene and J gene, with Jaccard-based multidimensional scaling clustering. On average, thymus samples gave around 880,000 unique TCRB clonotypes, whereas blood samples gave roughly 80,000.

This clonotype originated in a girl under three years old with a congenital heart defect. Donor details come from another sample of the same person, matched by shared clones. Input material: thymocytes. The chain is assembled from TRBV7-2 and TRBJ1-1; no D gene can be assigned with confidence. The CDR3 is CASSSKPNNTEAFF. At the DNA level, the sequence is TGTGCCAGCAGCTCGAAGCCGAATAACACTGAAGCTTTCTTT. Where the CDR3 stops, the reference TRBV7-2 and TRBJ1-1 genes take over; the full variable domain is GAGVSQSPSNKVTEKGKDVELRCDPISGHTALYWYRQSLGQGLEFLIYFQGNSAPDKSGLPSDRFSAERTGGSVSTLTIQRTQQEDSAVYLCASSSKPNNTEAFFGQGTRLTVV.